These 24 T cell receptor beta chains were all obtained from the same sample, sequenced in a study of OX40 agonist ivuxolimab in advanced cancers. Sequencing was performed with immunoSEQ multiplex PCR; in TCRdb, only in-frame clones are kept and a portion is missing. The sample lists over 150,000 clones, roughly 92% occurring once. The material sequenced was CD4+ or CD8+ T cells sorted from blood, taken in a trial of the OX40 agonist ivuxolimab. The receptors originated from an adult with an advanced solid tumor such as melanoma, head and neck, liver or kidney cancer.

The V gene is TRBV7-2, the J gene TRBJ2-1; 10 nucleotides line up with TRBD2. There are 15 residues in the CDR3. Germline loops: CDR1 SGHTA, CDR2 FQGNSA. V shed 1 base, J shed 6 bases, and the junction held 3 bases outside the gene matches. For the CDR3, the DNA is TGTGCCAGCAGCTTAGGACTAGCGGGTCCCAATGAGCAGTTCTTC. It is translated as CASSLGLAGPNEQFF.

CDR3 coding DNA: TGTGCCAGCAGTCTACCGGGACTAGCGGGGGGGGAGCAGTTCTTC. Translation: CASSLPGLAGGEQFF. This chain uses TRBV25-1 with TRBJ2-1; 16 nucleotides match TRBD2. Germline V gene data show CDR1 as MGHDK and CDR2 as SYGVNS. V lost 5 bases to trimming and J lost 10 bases; unmatched junction nucleotides: 5. This CDR3 is 15 amino acids long.

The V gene is TRBV6-5, the J gene TRBJ2-5; 10 bases agree with TRBD1. The CDR3 runs 15 residues. Germline CDR1 MNHEY, CDR2 SVGAGI. Trimming removed 0 bases from V and 6 bases from J; junction bases left unmatched: 4. The chain's CDR3 is CASSYSGTGDKTQYF. CDR3 sequence (DNA): TGTGCCAGCAGTTACTCCGGGACAGGGGACAAGACCCAGTACTTC.

The CDR3 DNA sequence: TGTGCCAGCTCACCGGACAGATCCCAGGAAATGAACACTGAAGCTTTCTTT. Amino acids: CASSPDRSQEMNTEAFF. The rearrangement uses TRBV18 and TRBJ1-1, with a possible D match to TRBD1 (6 bases). CDR3 length equals 17 residues. Germline loops: CDR1 KGHSH, CDR2 LQKENI. With 3 bases removed from V and 0 bases from J, the gap between germline ends came to 17 bases. Full variable domain (remainder filled in from reference TRBV18 and TRBJ1-1): NAGVMQNPRHLVRRRGQEARLRCSPMKGHSHVYWYRQLPEEGLKFMVYLQKENIIDESGMPKERFSAEFPKEGPSILRIQQVVRGDSAAYFCASSPDRSQEMNTEAFFGQGTRLTVV.

The chain recombines TRBV7-2 with TRBJ2-7; 9 nucleotides line up with TRBD1. CDR3 length: 15 residues. Germline CDR1 SGHTA, CDR2 FQGNSA. Losses at the gene ends were 1 base for V and 2 bases for J; bases not matched to a gene: 3. Here the CDR3 reads CASSLEGTGPYEQYF. For the CDR3, the DNA is TGTGCCAGCAGCTTAGAAGGGACAGGGCCCTACGAGCAGTACTTC.

The chain joins TRBV4-1 to TRBJ1-2; TRBD1 is a possible D gene (5 bases). Germline-derived CDR1 and CDR2 are MGHRA and YSYEKL. V gave up 0 bases and J gave up 0 bases, with 8 bases separating them. CDR3 length equals 15 residues. The chain's CDR3 is CASSQDEGPNYGYTF. CDR3 coding DNA: TGCGCCAGCAGCCAAGACGAGGGGCCTAACTATGGCTACACCTTC.

The rearrangement links TRBV28 to TRBJ1-1; maybe TRBD1 (5 bases). CDR3 length equals 13 residues. V shed 8 bases and J shed 1 base, with 11 bases lying between them. CDR1 and CDR2 (germline): MDHEN, SYDVKM. CDR3 nucleotides: TGTGCCAGCCTCCGCAGGGAGAACACTGAAGCTTTCTTT. Protein sequence: CASLRRENTEAFF.

The chain carries TRBV7-2 and TRBJ2-3; TRBD2 matches 9 bases. V was clipped by 5 bases and J by 2 bases; unmatched bases: 5. CDR3 length equals 15 residues. Germline CDR1 and CDR2: SGHTA and FQGNSA. CDR3: CASSRLAGPTDTQYF. The CDR3 DNA reads TGTGCCAGCAGCCGCCTAGCGGGGCCCACAGATACGCAGTATTTT.

The V call is TRBV18, the J call TRBJ2-1; 13 positions match TRBD2. CDR1 and CDR2 (germline): KGHSH, LQKENI. V lost 3 bases and J lost 0; bases outside the gene matches: 5. This CDR3 comprises 18 residues. CDR3 amino acids: CASSPGTSGTGSYNEQFF. The DNA of the CDR3 is TGTGCCAGCTCACCCGGGACTAGCGGGACGGGCTCCTACAATGAGCAGTTCTTC. Together with reference TRBV18 and TRBJ2-1, the CDR3 gives the full variable domain: NAGVMQNPRHLVRRRGQEARLRCSPMKGHSHVYWYRQLPEEGLKFMVYLQKENIIDESGMPKERFSAEFPKEGPSILRIQQVVRGDSAAYFCASSPGTSGTGSYNEQFFGPGTRLTVL.

The chain is built from TRBV30 and TRBJ1-5; possible D gene TRBD1, 5 bases. Between the trimmed V and J ends, which lost 2 bases and 7 bases, there was a span of 12 bases. The CDR3 sequence is 13 residues long. Germline-derived CDR1 and CDR2 are GTSNPN and SVGIG (reference sequence). CDR3 protein: CAWSMGVSQPQHF. DNA for the CDR3: TGTGCCTGGAGTATGGGGGTGTCGCAGCCCCAGCATTTT.

The chain recombines TRBV6-1 with TRBJ2-1, with TRBD2 identical over 8 bases. The CDR3 spans 18 residues. CDR1 is MNHNS, CDR2 SASEGT, per germline. V trimming: 2 bases; J trimming: 4 bases; junction bases outside the gene matches: 13. The CDR3 is CASSEYLGVAGQYNEQFF. The DNA for the CDR3 is TGTGCCAGCAGTGAATATTTGGGTGTAGCGGGACAATACAATGAGCAGTTCTTC.

This clone has just one count. CDR3 loop: CASSKGLAGSPSRSGELFF. CDR3 in DNA: TGTGCCAGCAGCAAGGGACTAGCGGGAAGTCCCTCACGGTCCGGGGAGCTGTTTTTT. This chain connects TRBV7-2 to TRBJ2-2, with 13 bases aligning to TRBD2. From germline, CDR1 is SGHTA and CDR2 FQGNSA. The CDR3 covers 19 residues. After removal of 5 bases from V and 6 bases from J, the junction contained 15 bases not matched to a gene.

V and J are TRBV6-5 and TRBJ1-1; D unclear. Germline CDR1 MNHEY, CDR2 SVGAGI. The V end lost 6 bases, the J end lost 4 bases, and 12 bases lay between the germline ends. This CDR3 spans 13 amino acids. CDR3 sequence (DNA): TGTGCCAGCAGACAGCCTATCCCCACTGAAGCTTTCTTT. As protein: CASRQPIPTEAFF.

J is TRBJ2-4 and V is TRBV7-2; possibly TRBD1 or TRBD2 for D (6 bases each). The CDR3 totals 14 residues. CDR1 is SGHTA, CDR2 FQGNSA, per germline. Trimming cost V 5 bases and J 5 bases, with 13 bases left between them. CDR3 nucleotides: TGTGCCAGCAGCCTCCCCCGGGGGCAAAACATTCAGTACTTC. Translation gives CASSLPRGQNIQYF.

The CDR3 reads CASSLGQQNTGELFF. CDR3 in DNA: TGTGCCAGCAGCTTAGGGCAGCAAAACACCGGGGAGCTGTTTTTT. The chain links TRBV7-3 to TRBJ2-2; D ambiguous. Trimming took 2 bases from V and 2 from J, leaving 9 bases between them. The germline V gene has CDR1 SGHTA and CDR2 FQGTGA. This CDR3 is 15 amino acids long.

The J gene is TRBJ2-7, the V gene TRBV5-4; D tentatively reads TRBD1 or TRBD2 (6 bases each). Germline CDR1 is SGHNT and CDR2 is YYREEE (reference sequence). There are 13 residues in the CDR3. V was shortened by 4 bases and J by 1 base, with 9 bases between the two germline ends. Here the CDR3 reads CASSVGGSYEQYF. The CDR3 bases are TGTGCCAGCAGCGTAGGGGGGTCCTACGAGCAGTACTTC.

CDR3 region: CASSLSIGTGVNNEQFF. DNA for the CDR3: TGTGCCAGCAGCCTATCTATCGGGACAGGGGTGAACAATGAGCAGTTCTTC. V usage is TRBV7-9 and J usage is TRBJ2-1, with 10 bases matching TRBD1. Germline-derived CDR1 and CDR2 are SEHNR and FQNEAQ (reference sequence). J lost 5 bases, V lost 5 bases, and 12 bases had no gene match. This CDR3 comprises 17 residues.

The V gene is TRBV30, the J gene TRBJ2-7, with 7 nucleotides matching TRBD1. V lost 3 bases, J lost 3 bases, and 8 bases stayed unmatched. Germline lookup yields CDR1 GTSNPN and CDR2 SVGIG (reference sequence). CDR3 size: 14 residues. As DNA, the CDR3 is TGTGCCTGGAGAAGGACAGGAAGTATCTACGAGCAGTACTTC. It codes for CAWRRTGSIYEQYF.

The chain couples TRBV5-1 to TRBJ1-2; possible D gene TRBD1, 6 bases. The CDR3 is 15 amino acids. With 4 bases removed from V and 0 bases from J, the gap between germline ends came to 13 bases. CDR1 and CDR2 (germline): SGHRS, YFSETQ. The CDR3 protein is CASSVSRGPNYGYTF. The CDR3 DNA reads TGCGCCAGCAGCGTATCCAGGGGTCCTAACTATGGCTACACCTTC.

The chain recombines TRBV14 with TRBJ1-1; D might be TRBD1 (5 bases). Trimming took off 3 bases at V and 2 bases at J, with 16 bases between the two ends. The CDR3 loop spans 16 amino acids. Germline V gene sequence: CDR1 SGHDN, CDR2 FVKESK. Here the CDR3 reads CASSQEDSGGNTEAFF. CDR3 DNA: TGTGCCAGCAGCCAGGAAGACAGTGGGGGTAACACTGAAGCTTTCTTT.

The rearrangement links TRBV5-5 to TRBJ1-1; D is perhaps TRBD1 (5 bases). Germline V gives CDR1 SGHKS, CDR2 YYEKEE (reference sequence). The CDR3 runs to 15 residues. Between the trimmed V and J ends, which lost 0 bases and 5 bases, there was a span of 14 bases. CDR3 sequence reads: CASSLEGQRRTEAFF. CDR3 bases: TGTGCCAGCAGCTTGGAAGGACAACGGAGGACTGAAGCTTTCTTT. The whole variable domain, remainder taken from reference TRBV5-5 and TRBJ1-1, is DAGVTQSPTHLIKTRGQQVTLRCSPISGHKSVSWYQQVLGQGPQFIFQYYEKEERGRGNFPDRFSARQFPNYSSELNVNALLLGDSALYLCASSLEGQRRTEAFFGQGTRLTVV.

This clone was observed a single time. V and J are TRBV7-6 and TRBJ1-2, with D possibly TRBD1 on 5 matching bases. CDR1 SGHVS and CDR2 FNYEAQ come from the germline V gene. The CDR3 has 15 amino acids. The V gene lost 4 bases and the J gene lost 9 bases, with 21 bases spanning the gap. This CDR3 is CASSSGRGGISSYTF. The CDR3 DNA reads TGTGCCAGCAGCTCCGGACGGGGGGGGATTTCGAGCTACACCTTC. Filled out from reference TRBV7-6 and TRBJ1-2, the complete variable domain reads GAGVSQSPRYKVTKRGQDVALRCDPISGHVSLYWYRQALGQGPEFLTYFNYEAQQDKSGLPNDRFSAERPEGSISTLTIQRTEQRDSAMYRCASSSGRGGISSYTFGSGTRLTVV.

The chain couples TRBV19 to TRBJ1-6; D is ambiguous. CDR1 is LNHDA and CDR2 is SQIVND in the germline V gene (reference sequence). V gave up 6 bases and J gave up 4 bases, with 10 bases separating them. The CDR3 sequence is 14 residues long. The CDR3 here is CASSVGRYNSPLHF. CDR3 sequence (DNA): TGTGCCAGTAGCGTGGGGAGATATAATTCACCCCTCCACTTT.

The V gene is TRBV30, the J gene TRBJ1-1; D gene unclear. Deletions cut 0 bases from V and 0 bases from J, with 17 bases between. CDR3 length: 17 amino acids. The germline CDR1 and CDR2 sequences are GTSNPN and SVGIG (reference sequence). CDR3 DNA sequence: TGTGCCTGGAGTGTATTGATAGATCGGAAAATGAACACTGAAGCTTTCTTT. Translated, it gives CAWSVLIDRKMNTEAFF.